This T cell receptor (beta chain) was sequenced for a study of OX40 agonist ivuxolimab in advanced cancers. Regarding the study as a whole: Clonal expansion from baseline to week 6 occurred in both CD4+ and CD8+ T cells.

This CDR3 has 14 residues. The germline V and J ends were trimmed by 8 bases and 0 bases, with 11 bases remaining between them. CDR1 and CDR2 (germline): MNHNS, SASEGT. Concerning this clone: As yet, its antigen is unknown.

Method: immunoSEQ multiplex PCR; TCRdb's copy keeps in-frame clones and lacks some. The table has under 40,000 clones, roughly 87% seen once. The starting material was CD4+ or CD8+ T cells sorted from blood, obtained in a trial of the OX40 agonist ivuxolimab. The receptor's source is an adult with an advanced solid tumor such as melanoma, head and neck, liver or kidney cancer. The chain recombines TRBV6-1 with TRBJ2-1; no definite D call. CDR3 amino acids: CASGWKSSYNEQFF. CDR3 coding DNA: TGTGCCAGCGGGTGGAAGAGCTCCTACAATGAGCAGTTCTTC.